This T cell receptor (beta chain) comes out of a study of cytomegalovirus exposure and HLA in healthy donors. Points from the study as a whole: There were some V segments, including TRBV6-2 and TRBV6-3, excluded as indistinguishable. A later analysis found that most CMV-associated TCR beta chains appeared HLA-restricted. Presence/absence comparisons presumed near-even sequencing depth among donors.

A word on this clone: Its antigen remains unknown.

Trimming pared 0 bases from V and 5 bases from J, leaving 13 bases between. The CDR3 sequence is 16 residues long. The V gene's germline CDR1 is LNHNV and CDR2 YYDKDF (reference sequence). Researchers ran the PCR with 60 Vbeta and 13 Jbeta primers. The protocol was immunoSEQ multiplex PCR, while the TCRdb copy is restricted to in-frame clones and leaves out a portion. The sample includes approximately 180,000 clones, about three quarters seen only once; the top ten take around 3.4%. This clonotype was obtained from an older woman in good health and CMV-seropositive. The gene calls are TRBV15 and TRBJ1-4; the D gene is possibly TRBD1 (6 bases). The sequencing input was PBMCs. DNA of the CDR3: TGTGCCACCAGCAGAGATTTCGCAGGGGTAAATGAAAAACTGTTTTTT. As protein: CATSRDFAGVNEKLFF.